This T cell receptor beta chain was sequenced in a study of cytomegalovirus exposure and HLA in healthy donors. Though nominally healthy at sampling, donors likely had unrecorded immune exposures. Study-wide results and limits: Many donors shared some public TCRs, even though most TCR sequences were rare.

In germline, CDR1 is MNHEY, CDR2 SVGAGI. Trimming cost V 11 bases and J 2 bases, with 16 bases left between them. The CDR3 has 13 amino acids. A multiplex PCR was run with 60 Vbeta primers and 13 Jbeta primers. Methods used by the authors: The authors later counted 75 million to 90 million unique TCR beta chains, some 10 million of them shared. The method was immunoSEQ multiplex PCR; TCRdb's version includes in-frame clones alone and lacks a portion of them. For V, J and clone size, that table is used; D and trimming come from the DNA. The sample lists over 150,000 clones, around four fifths occurring once. On this clone: The antigen remains unidentified.

The gene calls are TRBV6-5 and TRBJ2-7; no reliable D call. The sequenced material came from PBMCs. The TCR was taken from a woman aged 25 to 39 in good health and CMV-seropositive. The DNA for the CDR3 is TGTGCCTGCCTCCACCCGAGCGCCTACGAGCAGTACTTC. It codes for CACLHPSAYEQYF.